This T cell receptor (beta chain) was sequenced in a study of cytomegalovirus exposure and HLA in healthy donors. Study results and limitations: Later on, a genetic analysis was performed. It linked a missense variant in DCLRE1C with V- and J-gene trimming of TCR beta. Among TCR beta chains, those listed as cytomegalovirus-associated numbered over 150. The authors confirmed in vitro that a few CMV-associated chains were specific for CMV antigens.

Trimming left V 6 bases short and J 1 base short, with 9 bases between. CDR3 length: 13 residues. This clone showed up just once. The antigen is undetermined. PCR amplification relied on 60 Vbeta primers (plus 13 Jbeta primers). Profiled with immunoSEQ multiplex PCR; TCRdb holds only in-frame clones, not every one. The top ten hold under 5% of the sample, which has 120,000 or so clones, roughly 80% seen once. The chain recombines TRBV23-1 with TRBJ1-1; TRBD1 might be the D (6 bases). TRBV23-1 is placed among ORFs of uncertain function. This clonotype originated in a man younger than 35 in good health and CMV-seropositive. Specimen: PBMCs. The CDR3 nucleotides are TGCGCCAGCAGCACAGGGAGGAACACTGAAGCTTTCTTT. Amino acids: CASSTGRNTEAFF.